The 15 T cell receptor beta chains below were found in one sample sequenced in a study of tumor-infiltrating lymphocytes in primary liver carcinoma (dated by TCRdb to the late 2010s). Instrument used: Illumina HiSeq 2500. Using a constant-region primer and ProtoScript II reverse transcriptase, TCRbeta-specific cDNA was reverse-transcribed from 500 ng total RNA. The TCRbeta libraries were prepared through three rounds of nested multiplex PCR following a slightly modified ARM-PCR procedure. Each of the first two PCR rounds ran for around 11 cycles using multiplex TRBV1-TRBV30 forward primers together with a Cbeta reverse primer. Using fastp at Q25 and MiXCR, TCRdb reprocessed the public reads and kept productive beta chains. Duplicate CDR3 protein sequences are folded into a single record with the most common DNA and genes. For this sample the table gives roughly 86,000 distinct CDR3 sequences, of which roughly 70% were detected only once. The leading ten clones occupy about 27% of the sample.

Without any cell sorting, total RNA and DNA were extracted together from approximately 22-30 mg of bulk tissue using the AllPrep DNA/RNA mini kit. Sequencing was done on a sample of tumor-adjacent normal liver tissue. These receptors all come from a middle-aged man with primary liver carcinoma and hepatitis B virus infection.

About this clonotype itself: Because it lacks the conserved phenylalanine or tryptophan at the end, this CDR3 is likely a read error. V gene TRBV11-1 combines with J gene TRBJ2-7; D gene ambiguous. Trimming pared 1 base from V and 4 bases from J, leaving 11 bases between. In germline, CDR1 is SGHAT, CDR2 FQDESV (reference sequence). CDR3 length: 14 amino acids. DNA for the CDR3: TGTGCCAGCAGCTTAGAGTTGGGCTCATACGAGCAGTACCTC. It codes for CASSLELGSYEQYL.

A word on this clonotype: A junction boundary mismatches the germline segment, possibly from a read error. The J gene is TRBJ1-5, the V gene TRBV6-5; TRBD1 is a possible D gene (6 bases). CDR3 size: 15 residues. Germline lookup yields CDR1 MNHEY and CDR2 SVGAGI. In DNA form, the CDR3 reads TGTGCCAGCAGTTACAACAGGGATAGCGATCAGCCCCAGCATTTT. This translates into CASSYNRDSDQPQHF.

Regarding this clonotype: One junction end disagrees with the germline gene, perhaps due to a read error. The V call is TRBV6-5, the J call TRBJ2-5, with 9 bases aligning to TRBD2. The germline CDR1 and CDR2 sequences are MNHEY and SVGAGI. The CDR3 consists of 15 residues. The CDR3 DNA reads as TGTGCCAGCAGTTACTCCCTAGCGGGAATGGAGACACAGTACTTC. It encodes CASSYSLAGMETQYF.

As for this clonotype: At one boundary the junction diverges from the germline segment, which might be a read error. The gene calls are TRBV10-2 and TRBJ2-2; D ambiguous. The V gene's germline CDR1 is WSHSY and CDR2 SAAADI. CDR3 length equals 14 residues. CDR3 residues: CASSAHANTEELFF. Here the CDR3 DNA reads TGCGCCAGCAGTGCACACGCAAACACCGAGGAGCTGTTTTTT.

Notes on this clonotype: A read error may be the cause here, since a much bigger clone is one base away. The conserved phenylalanine or tryptophan is not found at the CDR3 terminus, so this likely reflects a read error. The DNA is omitted, as the CDR3 cannot be located on it reliably, and the CDR3 follows TCRdb's listing. The chain has TRBV11-1 and TRBJ2-7; the table's D call, TRBD1, was not checked against the DNA. Germline loops: CDR1 SGHAT, CDR2 FQDESV (reference sequence). The CDR3 is made up of 13 amino acids, end residues included. The CDR3 sequence: CASTRQGTGEQCS.

To note about this clonotype: A read error may explain this, as a much larger clone is one base away. The V gene is TRBV24-1, the J gene TRBJ2-5, with TRBD1 matching over 10 bases. J gave up 9 bases and V 4 bases, and 13 bases lay outside the gene matches. Germline assignment: CDR1 KGHDR and CDR2 SFDVKD. This CDR3 comprises 16 residues. The CDR3 DNA reads TGTGCCACCAGTGAATCCGGGACAGGGGTAGGGGAGGCCCAGTACTTC. It encodes CATSESGTGVGEAQYF.

This clonotype was seen many times. The J gene is TRBJ1-3, the V gene TRBV5-4; D unclear. CDR1 SGHNT and CDR2 YYREEE come from the germline V gene (reference sequence). This CDR3 is 15 amino acids long. V was clipped by 2 bases and J by 2 bases, with 11 bases between them. DNA of the CDR3: TGTGCCAGCAGCTTCTCCGGCCCCGCTGGAAACACCATATATTTT. This gives the protein CASSFSGPAGNTIYF.

Points on this clonotype: One end of the junction is discordant with germline, which a read error may explain. CDR3 DNA: TGTGCCAGCAGCTTGGGAACTTTGGAGGTTGGAGATGCGCAGTATTTT. It encodes CASSLGTLEVGDAQYF. V gene TRBV11-2 combines with J gene TRBJ2-3, with a weak D call TRBD2 (5 bases). Germline V CDR1 and CDR2: SGHAT, FQNNGV. CDR3 size: 16 residues. Full variable domain (rest looked up from reference TRBV11-2 and TRBJ2-3): EAGVAQSPRYKIIEKRQSVAFWCNPISGHATLYWYQQILGQGPKLLIQFQNNGVVDDSQLPKDRFSAERLKGVDSTLKIQPAKLEDSAVYLCASSLGTLEVGDAQYFGPGTRLTVL.

This clonotype was counted many times. J is TRBJ2-3 and V is TRBV6-1, with D possibly TRBD2 on 6 matching bases. In germline, CDR1 is MNHNS, CDR2 SASEGT. This CDR3 spans 14 amino acids. The V end was cut by 5 bases, the J end by 4 bases, with 13 bases between. CDR3 sequence (DNA): TGTGCCAGCAGTTCAGCGGGCGTTTCAGATACGCAGTATTTT. This gives the protein CASSSAGVSDTQYF.

The chain carries TRBV11-1 and TRBJ2-7; 7 nucleotides agree with TRBD1. CDR1 is SGHAT and CDR2 is FQDESV in the germline V gene (reference sequence). J gave up 6 bases and V 5 bases, and 10 bases lay outside the gene matches. CDR3 length: 14 residues. CDR3 region: CASSVNRGYREQYF. The DNA for the CDR3 is TGTGCCAGCAGCGTGAACAGGGGATACCGCGAGCAGTACTTC.

V is TRBV28 and J is TRBJ2-7, with D hard to call. CDR3 length equals 11 residues. Germline V gene sequence: CDR1 MDHEN, CDR2 SYDVKM. Trimming took 2 bases from V and 3 from J, leaving 2 bases between them. The CDR3 region is CASSLLYEQYF. In DNA, the CDR3 is TGTGCCAGCAGTTTACTCTACGAGCAGTACTTC.

On this clonotype: One junction end disagrees with the germline gene, perhaps due to a read error. The chain joins TRBV6-5 to TRBJ1-2; D ambiguous. This CDR3 comprises 17 residues. Germline CDR1 and CDR2: MNHEY and SVGAGI. The CDR3 DNA is TGTACCAGCAGTTACTTACGGACCGGTGGTTCCGGCTATGGCTACACCTTC. Translating it yields CTSSYLRTGGSGYGYTF.

As for this clonotype: One junction end does not reproduce the germline sequence, and a read error may be involved. This chain connects TRBV29-1 to TRBJ2-7, with TRBD2 identical over 7 bases. The CDR3 runs to 12 residues. Germline-derived CDR1 and CDR2 are SQVTM and ANQGSEA. The CDR3 sequence is CSVVAMGGERYF. Here the CDR3 DNA reads TGCAGTGTTGTGGCCATGGGGGGGGAGCGGTACTTC.

This clonotype was found a few times. The rearrangement links TRBV5-6 to TRBJ2-1, with D tentatively TRBD2 (6 bases). Germline CDR1 reads SGHDT; CDR2 reads YYEEEE. CDR3 length: 17 residues. V was clipped by 2 bases and J by 1 base, with 16 bases between them. The CDR3 sequence is CASSFYSGARSYNEQFF. CDR3 bases: TGTGCCAGCAGCTTCTATAGCGGAGCCAGGTCCTACAATGAGCAGTTCTTC. Full variable domain (missing parts from reference TRBV5-6 and TRBJ2-1): DAGVTQSPTHLIKTRGQQVTLRCSPKSGHDTVSWYQQALGQGPQFIFQYYEEEERQRGNFPDRFSGHQFPNYSSELNVNALLLGDSALYLCASSFYSGARSYNEQFFGPGTRLTVL.

To note about this clonotype: Germline is not matched at one junction end, which may reflect a read error. V and J are TRBV12-5 and TRBJ2-2; 10 bases align to TRBD2. This CDR3 region has 16 residues. Germline lookup yields CDR1 LGHNT and CDR2 FRNRAP. The CDR3: CASGPMGLANTGELSF. CDR3 sequence (DNA): TGTGCTAGTGGTCCGATGGGACTAGCGAACACCGGTGAGCTGTCTTTT.